These T cell receptor beta chains were read from a single sample in a study of CD8 T cells in ankylosing spondylitis. Each CDR3 protein is one row after TCRdb ran MiXCR on the 5' RACE reads. Altogether around 540,000 distinct CDR3 sequences are present, over 9.5% being singletons, with the ten largest covering over 6.5%. The sequencing input was blood, either unsorted or a sorted T cell fraction (not recorded which). The receptors originated from a male donor with ankylosing spondylitis. Each CDR3 is given with its conserved first and last residue. The D gene is left open where the match is weak. Clone sizes are given selectively: once, few, many, or a class where the clone is expanded.

clone_size j_call d_call v_call cdr3_aa cdr3_nt
few TRBJ1-2 TRBD1 TRBV29-1 CSVVYRGQGKSGYTF TGCAGCGTTGTTTATAGGGGACAGGGGAAGAGTGGCTACACCTTC
- TRBJ2-1 TRBD2 TRBV5-1 CASSPNPGLAGVVFF TGCGCCAGCAGCCCCAACCCGGGACTAGCGGGAGTGGTGTTCTTC
few TRBJ2-7 TRBD2 TRBV18 CASSQTSGEGEQYF TGTGCCAGCTCACAGACTAGCGGTGAGGGGGAGCAGTACTTC
- TRBJ1-4 - TRBV7-2 CASSLALATNEKLFF TGTGCCAGCAGCTTAGCTCTTGCAACTAATGAAAAACTGTTTTTT
few TRBJ2-1 - TRBV4-1 CASSRGHTQGNEQFF TGCGCCAGCAGCCGGGGACACACACAGGGCAATGAGCAGTTCTTC
few TRBJ2-7 - TRBV5-5 CASTKPAATATYEQYF TGTGCCAGCACCAAACCTGCAGCGACTGCCACCTACGAGCAGTACTTC
many TRBJ2-3 - TRBV3-1 CASSHLTDTQYF TGTGCCAGCAGCCATCTCACAGATACGCAGTATTTT
few TRBJ2-3 - TRBV5-1 CASSPRPGRGDTQYF TGCGCCAGCAGCCCAAGGCCAGGGCGGGGAGATACGCAGTATTTT
- TRBJ1-2 - TRBV4-1 CASSQTPGGNYGYTF TGCGCCAGCAGCCAAACTCCCGGGGGTAACTATGGCTACACCTTC
- TRBJ1-4 TRBD1 TRBV5-1 CASSPGTGVEKLFF TGCGCCAGCAGCCCCGGAACAGGGGTTGAAAAACTGTTTTTT
few TRBJ1-1 - TRBV20-1 CSARVGQEAEAFF TGCAGTGCTAGAGTAGGTCAGGAGGCTGAAGCTTTCTTT
few TRBJ1-4 - TRBV12-3/TRBV12-4 CASSLNRNEKLFF TGTGCCAGCAGTTTAAACCGAAATGAAAAACTGTTTTTT
few TRBJ2-1 - TRBV15 CATSLGGSRYEQFF TGTGCCACCAGCCTTGGGGGGAGTCGGTATGAGCAGTTCTTC
few TRBJ2-2 TRBD2 TRBV12-3/TRBV12-4 CASNPAWSGLAGDRGELFF TGTGCCAGCAACCCCGCGTGGTCCGGGCTAGCGGGAGATAGGGGGGAGCTGTTTTTT
- TRBJ2-2 - TRBV6-5 CASSWAGLTNTGELFF TGTGCCAGCAGTTGGGCGGGGCTAACGAACACCGGGGAGCTGTTTTTT
few TRBJ1-5 - TRBV11-3 CASSPDGTQPQHF TGTGCCAGCAGCCCCGATGGGACTCAGCCCCAGCATTTT
few TRBJ2-5 TRBD1 TRBV6-5 CASSYSLDRGDETQYF TGTGCCAGCAGTTACTCGTTGGACAGGGGGGATGAGACCCAGTACTTC
- TRBJ2-7 - TRBV27 CASSSGQVYEQYF TGTGCCAGCAGTTCGGGACAAGTCTACGAGCAGTACTTC
- TRBJ2-7 - TRBV10-3 CAISESSNSYEQYF TGTGCCATCAGTGAGTCGAGCAACTCCTACGAGCAGTACTTC
many TRBJ1-1 - TRBV3-1 CASSQSTHPDAFF TGTGCCAGCAGCCAATCGACTCATCCAGATGCTTTCTTT
few TRBJ2-2 - TRBV19 CASTPRGRRHTGELFF TGTGCCAGTACCCCCCGTGGGCGGAGGCACACCGGGGAGCTGTTTTTT
- TRBJ1-2 - TRBV27 CASSPLTNYGYTF TGTGCCAGCAGTCCCTTAACTAACTATGGCTACACCTTC
- TRBJ2-2 - TRBV10-3 CAIRGGTGELFF TGTGCCATCAGGGGAGGCACCGGGGAGCTGTTTTTT
few TRBJ2-7 TRBD1 TRBV5-1 CASSSATRDRSSYEQYF TGCGCCAGCAGCTCGGCAACCCGGGACAGGAGCTCCTACGAGCAGTACTTC
many TRBJ2-1 TRBD1 TRBV3-1 CASSQEDRESEQFF TGTGCCAGCAGCCAAGAGGACAGGGAGTCTGAGCAGTTCTTC
few TRBJ1-1 TRBD1 TRBV3-1 CASSHLTGQAFF TGTGCCAGCAGCCACCTGACAGGGCAAGCTTTCTTT
once TRBJ2-7 - TRBV29-1 CSVSKGGGAVQYF TGCAGCGTCAGCAAGGGAGGGGGCGCCGTCCAGTACTTC
few TRBJ2-3 TRBD1 TRBV6-1 CASRQGRTDTQYF TGTGCCAGCAGACAGGGGCGCACAGATACGCAGTATTTT
- TRBJ2-2 TRBD2 TRBV6-4 CASSERLAGAGTGELFF TGTGCCAGCAGTGAAAGACTAGCGGGAGCCGGCACCGGGGAGCTGTTTTTT
- TRBJ2-7 - TRBV11-2 CASSVTGGDEQYF TGTGCCAGCAGCGTCACAGGGGGGGACGAGCAGTACTTC
- TRBJ2-5 - TRBV21-1 CASTSSGGAQETQYF TGTGCCAGCACCTCCAGCGGTGGGGCCCAAGAGACCCAGTACTTC
few TRBJ2-1 TRBD1 TRBV11-3 CASRRGRGHFSNEQFF TGTGCCAGCAGACGGGGCAGGGGGCATTTTTCCAATGAGCAGTTCTTC
few TRBJ2-7 - TRBV2 CASMRSKSSYEQYF TGTGCCAGCATGCGAAGTAAAAGCTCCTACGAGCAGTACTTC
many TRBJ2-5 TRBD2 TRBV15 CATSRDIRGLAGKETQYF TGTGCCACCAGCAGAGATATAAGGGGACTAGCGGGAAAAGAGACCCAGTACTTC
- TRBJ2-4 - TRBV27 CASSSNPPGDLDF TGTGCCAGCAGTTCGAACCCCCCAGGGGACCTAGACTTC
- TRBJ2-7 TRBD1 TRBV29-1 CSVETTGGAYEQYF TGCAGCGTTGAAACGACAGGGGGGGCCTACGAGCAGTACTTC
few TRBJ2-1 TRBD2 TRBV20-1 CSAVGLAGWNNEQFF TGCAGTGCTGTCGGACTAGCGGGATGGAACAATGAGCAGTTCTTC
- TRBJ1-1 - TRBV11-2 CASSLPDRMGGRTEAFF TGTGCCAGCAGCCTCCCCGATCGGATGGGGGGAAGAACTGAAGCTTTCTTT
- TRBJ2-4 TRBD1 TRBV10-3 CAISEEGRGLENIQYF TGTGCCATCAGTGAAGAGGGCAGGGGGTTGGAGAACATTCAGTACTTC
few TRBJ2-3 - TRBV6-1 CASSRTQLGGTDTQYF TGTGCCAGCAGCAGGACACAACTTGGAGGCACAGATACGCAGTATTTT
- TRBJ1-1 TRBD1 TRBV12-3/TRBV12-4 CASTLSTGGRTEAFF TGTGCCAGCACTTTGTCGACAGGGGGAAGGACTGAAGCTTTCTTT
- TRBJ2-6 - TRBV12-3/TRBV12-4 CASSSKGANVLTF TGTGCCAGCAGTTCTAAGGGGGCCAACGTCCTGACTTTC
few TRBJ2-1 - TRBV12-3/TRBV12-4 CASTLGNEQFF TGTGCCAGCACCCTTGGCAATGAGCAGTTCTTC
- TRBJ1-5 - TRBV7-2 CASSLVSDSNQPQHF TGTGCCAGCAGCTTAGTTTCTGATAGCAATCAGCCCCAGCATTTT
few TRBJ1-1 - TRBV2 CAGRTEQNTEAFF TGTGCCGGAAGGACAGAGCAAAACACTGAAGCTTTCTTT
few TRBJ1-5 - TRBV12-3/TRBV12-4 CASSLNGENQPQHF TGTGCCAGCAGTTTAAACGGAGAGAATCAGCCCCAGCATTTT
few TRBJ1-2 - TRBV11-3 CASSLGPLGDLYGYTF TGTGCCAGCAGCTTAGGTCCCTTGGGCGACCTCTATGGCTACACCTTC
few TRBJ2-3 - TRBV20-1 CSAGRVDTDTQYF TGCAGTGCTGGAAGGGTAGACACAGATACGCAGTATTTT
- TRBJ2-7 TRBD2 TRBV25-1 CASSSSSGRDIYEQYF TGTGCCAGCAGTTCTTCTAGCGGGAGGGATATCTACGAGCAGTACTTC